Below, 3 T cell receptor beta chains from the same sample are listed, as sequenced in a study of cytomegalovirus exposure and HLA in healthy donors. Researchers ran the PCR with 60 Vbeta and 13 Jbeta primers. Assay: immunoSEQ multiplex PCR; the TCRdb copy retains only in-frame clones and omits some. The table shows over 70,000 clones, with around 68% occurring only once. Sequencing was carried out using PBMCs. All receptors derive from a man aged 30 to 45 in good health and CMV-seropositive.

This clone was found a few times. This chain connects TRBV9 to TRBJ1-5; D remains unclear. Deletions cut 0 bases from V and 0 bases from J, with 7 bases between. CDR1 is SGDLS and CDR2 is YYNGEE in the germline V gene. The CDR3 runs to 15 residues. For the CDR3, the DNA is TGTGCCAGCAGCGTAGCAGCGGATAGCAATCAGCCCCAGCATTTT. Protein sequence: CASSVAADSNQPQHF.

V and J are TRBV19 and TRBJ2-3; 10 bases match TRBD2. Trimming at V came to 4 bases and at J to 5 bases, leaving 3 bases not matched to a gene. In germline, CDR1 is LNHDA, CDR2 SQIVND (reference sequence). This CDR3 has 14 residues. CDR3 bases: TGTGCCAGTAGTAATAGCGGGAGGCGAGATACGCAGTATTTT. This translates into CASSNSGRRDTQYF.

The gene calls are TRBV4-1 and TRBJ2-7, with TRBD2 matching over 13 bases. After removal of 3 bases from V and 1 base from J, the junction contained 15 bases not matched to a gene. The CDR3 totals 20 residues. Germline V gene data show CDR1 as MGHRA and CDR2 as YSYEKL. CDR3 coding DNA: TGCGCCAGCAGCCAGGACCCGGGACTAGCGGGACGGGGTCGGTCCTACGAGCAGTACTTC. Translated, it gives CASSQDPGLAGRGRSYEQYF.